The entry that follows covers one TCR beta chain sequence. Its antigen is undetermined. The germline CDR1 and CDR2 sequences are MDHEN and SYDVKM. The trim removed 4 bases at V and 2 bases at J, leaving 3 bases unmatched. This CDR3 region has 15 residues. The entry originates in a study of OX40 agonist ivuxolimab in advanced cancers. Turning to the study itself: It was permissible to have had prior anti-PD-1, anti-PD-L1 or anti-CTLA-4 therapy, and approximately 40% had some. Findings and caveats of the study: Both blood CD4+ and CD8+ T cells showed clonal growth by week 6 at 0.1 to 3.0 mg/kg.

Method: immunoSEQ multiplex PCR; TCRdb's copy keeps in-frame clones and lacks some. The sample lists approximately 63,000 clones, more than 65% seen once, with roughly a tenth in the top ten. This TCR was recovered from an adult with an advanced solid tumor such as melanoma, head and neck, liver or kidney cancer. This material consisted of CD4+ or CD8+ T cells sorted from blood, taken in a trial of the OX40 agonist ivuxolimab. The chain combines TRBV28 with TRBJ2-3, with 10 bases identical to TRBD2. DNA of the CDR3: TGTGCCAGCAGTTCCGGGACTAGCGCCACAGATACGCAGTATTTT. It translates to CASSSGTSATDTQYF.